This T cell receptor (beta chain) was obtained from a study of shared clonotypes between healthy human individuals. V was shortened by 2 bases and J by 0 bases, with 2 bases between the two germline ends. CDR3 length: 12 residues. Germline lookup yields CDR1 GTSNPN and CDR2 SVGIG (reference sequence). Per the study methods: From ImmunoSEQ came sequences covering only the junction and carrying no quality scores, so filtering differed. Produced via immunoSEQ multiplex PCR; TCRdb's table is partial and in-frame only. V and J calls and clone size are given by that table; D and trimming were obtained from the DNA. The data hold some 2,000,000 clones, with roughly 96% observed a single time. CD4+ cells yielded CD45RA+ naive and CD45RA-negative memory subsets.

The receptor's source is a man aged 18 to 29 in good health. The specimen sequenced was naive CD4+ T cells sorted from blood. This sample's subset: CD45RA+ positively selected. This chain links TRBV30 with TRBJ1-5; D remains ambiguous. DNA for the CDR3: TGTGCCTGGAGTAATAGCAATCAGCCCCAGCATTTT. Translated, it gives CAWSNSNQPQHF.